These 31 T cell receptor beta chains were all obtained from the same sample, sequenced in a study of CD8+CD57+ T cells in acquired aplastic anemia. The TCR beta profiling, which covered VDJ combination and CDR3 sequence, was carried out using genomic DNA as the template. TCRdb passed the reads through MiXCR, listing each CDR3 protein once. The sample includes around 430,000 distinct CDR3 sequences, over 25% of them seen just once. By flow cytometry, patients selected for sequencing had shown an expansion of CD8+CD57+ cells. The sequenced sample was sorted CD4+, CD8+, or CD8+CD57+ T cells (not recorded which) from PBMCs. Receptors were obtained from a human donor with aplastic anemia.

V gene TRBV28 combines with J gene TRBJ2-5, with D uncertain. The length of the CDR3 is 13 residues. Trimming removed 6 bases from V and 1 base from J, with 9 bases in between. The germline gives CDR1 MDHEN, CDR2 SYDVKM. As DNA, the CDR3 is TGTGCCAGCAGGTACGACTCCCAAGAGACCCAGTACTTC. It yields the protein CASRYDSQETQYF.

The rearrangement links TRBV18 to TRBJ1-5; no clear D gene. CDR1 KGHSH and CDR2 LQKENI come from the germline V gene. The V end lost 3 bases, the J end lost 2 bases, and 5 bases lay between the germline ends. This CDR3 contains 13 residues. CDR3 coding DNA: TGTGCCAGCTCACCTAAGGGCAATCAGCCCCAGCATTTT. Amino acid sequence: CASSPKGNQPQHF.

This clonotype was observed a single time. This sequence may be a read error, since a much larger clone differs from it by one base. V usage is TRBV20-1 and J usage is TRBJ2-1, with D maybe TRBD2 (6 bases). Germline V gene sequence: CDR1 DFQATT, CDR2 SNEGSKA (reference sequence). Trimming removed 3 bases from V and 10 bases from J, with 16 bases in between. CDR3 length equals 13 residues. The CDR3 loop is CSARGRGRYEQFF. The CDR3 DNA reads as TGCAGTGCTAGGGGGCGGGGTAGGTACGAGCAGTTCTTC.

There are many counts of this clonotype. The chain uses TRBV15 and TRBJ1-4; D not certain. V lost 1 base and J lost 8, with 11 bases in between. Germline-derived CDR1 and CDR2 are LNHNV and YYDKDF (reference sequence). The length of the CDR3 is 14 residues. For the CDR3, the DNA is TGTGCCACCAGCAGAGCCGGAGGTTACGAAAAACTGTTTTTT. Its translation: CATSRAGGYEKLFF.

This clonotype was seen more than once but under ten times. The V and J genes are TRBV14 and TRBJ1-5; 11 positions match TRBD1. V lost 0 bases to trimming and J lost 0 bases; unmatched junction nucleotides: 7. The CDR3 consists of 19 residues. CDR1 and CDR2 (germline): SGHDN, FVKESK. The DNA of the CDR3 is TGTGCCAGCAGCCAAGATCGGGGACAGGGGGTCCCTAGCAATCAGCCCCAGCATTTT. Translation: CASSQDRGQGVPSNQPQHF.

This clonotype was detected a few times. V usage is TRBV5-6 and J usage is TRBJ1-6; unclear D gene. The CDR3 is 15 amino acids. The germline CDR1 and CDR2 sequences are SGHDT and YYEEEE. Trimming took off 1 base at V and 7 bases at J, with 12 bases between the two ends. The CDR3 here is CASSLNRLKNSPLHF. Here the CDR3 DNA reads TGTGCCAGCAGCTTGAACCGGTTGAAGAATTCACCCCTCCACTTT.

The rearrangement links TRBV7-9 to TRBJ2-5; 8 nucleotides agree with TRBD2. The ends lost 3 bases at V and 4 bases at J; junction bases unmatched: 7. The CDR3 covers 15 residues. The germline gives CDR1 SEHNR, CDR2 FQNEAQ (reference sequence). The CDR3 DNA reads TGTGCCAGCAGCTTCCGGGTAGCGGGGAGAGAGACCCAGTACTTC. Protein sequence: CASSFRVAGRETQYF.

Comment on this clonotype: A read error may be the cause here, since a much bigger clone is one base away. V is TRBV20-1 and J is TRBJ2-3, with 11 nucleotides matching TRBD2. J lost 5 bases, V lost 5 bases, and 6 bases had no gene match. Germline V CDR1 and CDR2: DFQATT, SNEGSKA (reference sequence). The CDR3 runs to 14 residues. The CDR3 loop is CSAATSGGIDTQYF. The CDR3, as DNA: TGCAGTGCTGCCACTAGCGGGGGCATAGATACGCAGTATTTT.

A remark on this clonotype: The CDR3 does not close with the conserved phenylalanine or tryptophan, likely indicating a read error. The V gene is TRBV24-1, the J gene TRBJ2-1; 16 bases map to TRBD2. This CDR3 is built from 16 residues. V shed 6 bases and J 8 bases; nucleotides not matched to a gene: 6. Germline CDR1 and CDR2: KGHDR and SFDVKD. In nucleotides, the CDR3 is TGTGCCACCAGTCCGGGACTAGCGGGAGGGACGGATGAGCAGTTCCTC. This gives the protein CATSPGLAGGTDEQFL.

This clonotype showed up many times. The chain joins TRBV19 to TRBJ2-5; maybe TRBD2 (5 bases). The CDR3 has 13 residues. Deletions cut 1 base from V and 5 bases from J, with 8 bases between. The germline gives CDR1 LNHDA, CDR2 SQIVND (reference sequence). CDR3 loop: CASSIGGFETQYF. Here the CDR3 DNA reads TGTGCCAGTAGTATAGGAGGGTTTGAGACCCAGTACTTC.

CDR3 DNA sequence: TGTGCCAGCAGCGGGAATCAGAACACTGAAGCTTTCTTT. Its translation is CASSGNQNTEAFF. The V gene is TRBV7-3, the J gene TRBJ1-1, with D unclear. This CDR3 is 13 amino acids long. V was pared by 5 bases and J by 1 base, with 8 bases between. Germline V gene data show CDR1 as SGHTA and CDR2 as FQGTGA.

The chain couples TRBV29-1 to TRBJ1-1; the D gene is possibly TRBD1 (6 bases). Looked up from germline, CDR1 is SQVTM and CDR2 is ANQGSEA. CDR3 length equals 14 residues. V dropped 3 bases and J dropped 4 bases, with 15 bases sitting between them. The CDR3 spells CSVDPQGLGTEAFF. The CDR3 DNA reads as TGCAGCGTTGATCCGCAGGGGTTGGGCACTGAAGCTTTCTTT.

There are a few counts of this clonotype. The genes are TRBV4-2 and TRBJ1-3; TRBD1 is a possible D gene (5 bases). The V gene lost 0 bases and the J gene lost 2 bases, with 14 bases spanning the gap. Germline V gene lookup returns CDR1 LGHNA and CDR2 YNFKEQ. This CDR3 is built from 17 residues. Written as DNA, the CDR3 is TGTGCCAGCAGCCAAGATCTAGGGGTGATCACTGGAAACACCATATATTTT. It specifies CASSQDLGVITGNTIYF.

This clonotype occurred a few times. The V gene is TRBV2, the J gene TRBJ1-2; D possibly corresponds to TRBD1 (6 bases). Trimming removed 5 bases at V and 0 bases at J, with 19 bases between. Looked up from germline, CDR1 is SNHLY and CDR2 is FYNNEI. The CDR3 runs to 17 residues. CDR3 nucleotides: TGTGCCAGCAGTTCCCGGATCCGGGACAATACTAACTATGGCTACACCTTC. Translation gives CASSSRIRDNTNYGYTF.

The chain has TRBV5-5 and TRBJ2-3; 7 positions agree with TRBD2. This CDR3 comprises 15 residues. Germline assignment: CDR1 SGHKS and CDR2 YYEKEE (reference sequence). V dropped 1 base and J dropped 3; count of bases not matched to a gene: 5. In DNA, the CDR3 is TGTGCCAGCAGCTTGCGGGCTAGCGGAACAGATACGCAGTATTTT. It specifies CASSLRASGTDTQYF.

This clonotype has at least ten counts. The chain carries TRBV24-1 and TRBJ2-5; the match to TRBD2 covers 8 bases. Germline V lookup: CDR1 KGHDR, CDR2 SFDVKD. The V segment lost 3 bases and the J segment 4 bases; nucleotides outside the gene matches: 9. CDR3 size: 16 residues. The CDR3 is CATSDASRGGGETQYF. As DNA, the CDR3 is TGTGCCACCAGTGATGCCTCCCGGGGGGGCGGAGAGACCCAGTACTTC.

This clonotype has at least ten counts. The gene calls are TRBV6-1 and TRBJ2-7; D tentatively reads TRBD1 or TRBD2 (6 bases each). V was trimmed by 8 bases and J by 1 base, leaving 15 bases between them. Per the germline V gene, CDR1 is MNHNS and CDR2 is SASEGT. This CDR3 has 14 residues. The CDR3 region is CASGGGRQSYEQYF. CDR3 coding DNA: TGTGCCAGCGGAGGGGGACGGCAGTCCTACGAGCAGTACTTC.

This clonotype was recorded a few times. The rearrangement links TRBV5-6 to TRBJ1-6, with 9 bases identical to TRBD1. Germline CDR1 reads SGHDT; CDR2 reads YYEEEE. CDR3 length: 16 residues. V was clipped by 6 bases and J by 4 bases; unmatched bases: 8. The CDR3 nucleotides read TGTGCCAGCAAGAAACAGGGGGCGGAATATAATTCACCCCTCCACTTT. Amino acids: CASKKQGAEYNSPLHF.

This clonotype has a handful of counts. The genes are TRBV6-5 and TRBJ1-1; the D is unclear. This CDR3 is built from 13 residues. Trimming removed 5 bases at V and 5 bases at J, with 12 bases between. CDR1 and CDR2 from the germline V gene are MNHEY and SVGAGI. The CDR3 sequence is CASSPVVGTEAFF. Written as DNA, the CDR3 is TGTGCCAGCAGTCCCGTGGTGGGGACTGAAGCTTTCTTT.

This clonotype was counted many times. V and J are TRBV15 and TRBJ2-1; D gene ambiguous. There are 13 residues in the CDR3. From germline, CDR1 is LNHNV and CDR2 YYDKDF (reference sequence). The ends were cut back, 3 bases at V and 5 bases at J, with 8 bases in the middle. The DNA of the CDR3 is TGTGCCACCAGCAGCCGTGGGGACAATGAGCAGTTCTTC. It encodes CATSSRGDNEQFF. Variable domain in full (rest from reference TRBV15 and TRBJ2-1): DAMVIQNPRYQVTQFGKPVTLSCSQTLNHNVMYWYQQKSSQAPKLLFHYYDKDFNNEADTPDNFQSRRPNTSFCFLDIRSPGLGDTAMYLCATSSRGDNEQFFGPGTRLTVL.

This clonotype was recorded at least ten times. The chain combines TRBV20-1 with TRBJ1-6; TRBD1 aligns across 7 bases. CDR1 is DFQATT, CDR2 SNEGSKA, per germline (reference sequence). This CDR3 has 14 amino acids. Losses at the gene ends were 3 bases for V and 7 bases for J; bases not matched to a gene: 6. The CDR3 loop reads CSARTTGKNSPLHF. As DNA, the CDR3 is TGCAGTGCTAGGACGACAGGGAAAAATTCACCCCTCCACTTT.

This clonotype appeared many times. This chain uses TRBV9 with TRBJ1-3, with unresolved D. Germline V gene lookup returns CDR1 SGDLS and CDR2 YYNGEE. This CDR3 has 14 amino acids. With 8 bases removed from V and 0 bases from J, the gap between germline ends came to 12 bases. For the CDR3, the DNA is TGTGCCAGTAGTGTCGGGTTCTCTGGAAACACCATATATTTT. Amino acids: CASSVGFSGNTIYF.

This chain connects TRBV9 to TRBJ2-5; the match to TRBD2 covers 8 bases. Germline V lookup: CDR1 SGDLS, CDR2 YYNGEE. The CDR3 loop spans 15 amino acids. The J segment lost 5 bases and the V segment lost 0 bases, leaving 6 bases of the junction unmatched. This CDR3 is CASSVEAGELETQYF. In DNA form, the CDR3 reads TGTGCCAGCAGCGTAGAAGCGGGGGAGCTTGAGACCCAGTACTTC.

This chain links TRBV11-3 with TRBJ1-1; D unclear. Deletions cut 6 bases from V and 5 bases from J, with 10 bases between. CDR1 SGHNT and CDR2 YENEEA come from the germline V gene. The CDR3 has 12 residues. CDR3 loop: CASRGGITEAFF. The CDR3 nucleotides read TGTGCCAGCAGGGGTGGGATAACTGAAGCTTTCTTT.

In its sample, this clonotype was seen many times. The V call is TRBV9, the J call TRBJ2-1; D possibly corresponds to TRBD1 (6 bases). The CDR3 sequence is 14 residues long. Germline V gene data show CDR1 as SGDLS and CDR2 as YYNGEE. With 3 bases removed from V and 5 bases from J, the gap between germline ends came to 12 bases. The CDR3 DNA sequence: TGTGCCAGCAGCGCCGACAGGTTGGACAATGAGCAGTTCTTC. This translates into CASSADRLDNEQFF.

In this sample, this clonotype turned up many times. This chain connects TRBV6-1 to TRBJ1-2, with D possibly matching TRBD1 (6 bases). V lost 6 bases to trimming and J lost 7 bases, with 15 bases between them. Germline CDR1 reads MNHNS; CDR2 reads SASEGT. The CDR3 sequence is 13 residues long. The CDR3 is CASRRTVSLGYTF. In DNA, the CDR3 is TGTGCCAGCAGACGGACAGTATCGCTTGGCTACACCTTC.

This clonotype was found many times. This CDR3 is CASSPRTGELFF. As DNA, the CDR3 is TGTGCCAGCAGCCCCCGAACCGGGGAGCTGTTTTTT. V and J are TRBV7-2 and TRBJ2-2; D is unclear. CDR1 is SGHTA and CDR2 is FQGNSA in the germline V gene. V was pared by 5 bases and J by 5 bases, with 6 bases between. The CDR3 runs 12 residues.

This clonotype was seen repeatedly, ten times or more. V usage is TRBV24-1 and J usage is TRBJ1-5; 12 bases align to TRBD1. V shed 9 bases, J shed 1 base, and the junction held 9 bases outside the gene matches. The CDR3 is 17 amino acids. Per the germline V gene, CDR1 is KGHDR and CDR2 is SFDVKD. For the CDR3, the DNA is TGTGCCACCTCCGGGACAGGGGGCGAAGAAAGCAATCAGCCCCAGCATTTT. It encodes CATSGTGGEESNQPQHF.

The chain links TRBV11-2 to TRBJ1-2; 7 bases align to TRBD1. This CDR3 has 16 residues. CDR1 is SGHAT, CDR2 FQNNGV, per germline. The V gene end was trimmed by 8 bases and the J gene end by 3 bases; junction bases not matched to a gene: 15. CDR3 DNA sequence: TGTGCCAGCGGCTCTAGACGACAGGGTGAAGACTATGGCTACACCTTC. As protein: CASGSRRQGEDYGYTF.

The V call is TRBV12-3 or TRBV12-4, the J call TRBJ1-5; TRBD1 matches at 8 bases. CDR3 length: 15 residues. The ends lost 6 bases at V and 3 bases at J; junction bases unmatched: 7. The CDR3 spells CASSQTGGVNQPQHF. CDR3 DNA: TGTGCCAGCAGCCAAACAGGGGGTGTCAATCAGCCCCAGCATTTT.

As for this clonotype: Being one base from a much bigger clone, this may be a read error. The chain links TRBV6-1 to TRBJ1-3; D might be TRBD1 (6 bases). CDR3 length equals 16 residues. CDR1 and CDR2 from the germline V gene are MNHNS and SASEGT. Deletions cut 8 bases from V and 0 bases from J, with 17 bases between. The CDR3 region is CASRLGAASSGNTIYF. For the CDR3, the DNA is TGTGCCAGCCGTCTGGGGGCTGCGAGCTCTGGAAACACCATATATTTT.